Below, 18 T cell receptor beta chains from the same sample are listed, as sequenced in a study of cytomegalovirus exposure and HLA in healthy donors. The primer mix had 60 Vbeta and 13 Jbeta primers. Produced via immunoSEQ multiplex PCR; TCRdb's table is partial and in-frame only. This sample has 250,000 to 350,000 clones, with approximately 90% found just once. Sequencing input: PBMCs. All receptors derive from a man aged 35-49 years in good health and CMV-seropositive.

This chain's CDR3 is CASSSLAGVGETQYF. Here the CDR3 DNA reads TGTGCCAGCAGCTCGCTAGCGGGAGTCGGTGAGACCCAGTACTTC. The gene calls are TRBV7-3 and TRBJ2-5, with TRBD2 matching 10 bases. The CDR3 spans 15 residues. Germline assignment: CDR1 SGHTA and CDR2 FQGTGA. V lost 4 bases and J lost 5; bases outside the gene matches: 7.

The genes are TRBV5-3 and TRBJ2-1; D is possibly TRBD1 (6 bases). TRBV5-3 falls under the ORF class, with uncertain function. V gave up 4 bases and J gave up 1 base, with 18 bases separating them. The CDR3 runs 17 residues. The CDR3 spells CARSPGQEGVSYNEQFF. For the CDR3, the DNA is TGTGCCAGAAGCCCTGGCCAAGAGGGGGTTTCCTACAATGAGCAGTTCTTC.

The chain combines TRBV7-2 with TRBJ2-3; D is ambiguous. V lost 6 bases to trimming and J lost 1 base, with 11 bases between them. The length of the CDR3 is 14 residues. The germline V gene encodes CDR1 SGHTA and CDR2 FQGNSA. The chain's CDR3 is CASRPNAGTDTQYF. CDR3 bases: TGTGCCAGCAGGCCCAACGCAGGCACAGATACGCAGTATTTT.

J is TRBJ2-5 and V is TRBV7-2; TRBD2 matches at 11 bases. The J call could be wrong; TRBJ2-7 is a better fit for the DNA end. CDR3 size: 13 residues. Germline CDR1 reads SGHTA; CDR2 reads FQGNSA. CDR3 loop: CASSSLAGGEQYF. For the CDR3, the DNA is TGTGCCAGCAGCAGTCTAGCGGGAGGCGAGCAGTACTTC.

The chain is built from TRBV5-1 and TRBJ2-7, with a possible D match to TRBD1 (6 bases). Germline V gene sequence: CDR1 SGHRS, CDR2 YFSETQ. The CDR3 has 15 amino acids. The germline V and J ends were trimmed by 1 base and 1 base, with 12 bases remaining between them. CDR3 loop: CASSLQGQASYEQYF. The CDR3, as DNA: TGCGCCAGCAGCTTGCAGGGGCAGGCTTCCTACGAGCAGTACTTC.

On this clone itself: Other DNA sequences in the same sample also yield this CDR3. V is TRBV27 and J is TRBJ2-1, with 8 bases matching TRBD2. The ends lost 5 bases at V and 0 bases at J; junction bases unmatched: 3. CDR3 length: 15 amino acids. Germline V gene lookup returns CDR1 MNHEY and CDR2 SMNVEV (reference sequence). The DNA of the CDR3 is TGTGCCAGCAGTCTAGCGGGCAGCTCCTACAATGAGCAGTTCTTC. This sequence encodes CASSLAGSSYNEQFF.

This clone has a handful of counts. The chain carries TRBV5-1 and TRBJ1-4; 9 bases fit TRBD1. Germline-derived CDR1 and CDR2 are SGHRS and YFSETQ. With 5 bases clipped from V and 7 bases from J, the junction kept 6 bases outside the gene matches. CDR3 length: 14 amino acids. The CDR3 loop is CASSIQGAPEKLFF. The CDR3 nucleotides are TGCGCCAGCAGTATACAGGGGGCTCCTGAAAAACTGTTTTTT.

The chain employs TRBV19 and TRBJ1-1; weak D call: TRBD1 (5 bases). There are 17 residues in the CDR3. Trimming took off 4 bases at V and 1 base at J, with 19 bases between the two ends. CDR1 and CDR2 (germline): LNHDA, SQIVND (reference sequence). The CDR3 here is CASSRGVSGWGNTEAFF. As DNA, the CDR3 is TGTGCCAGTAGTAGAGGCGTGTCAGGGTGGGGGAACACTGAAGCTTTCTTT. Using reference TRBV19 and TRBJ1-1 for the parts outside the CDR3, the full variable domain is DGGITQSPKYLFRKEGQNVTLSCEQNLNHDAMYWYRQDPGQGLRLIYYSQIVNDFQKGDIAEGYSVSREKKESFPLTVTSAQKNPTAFYLCASSRGVSGWGNTEAFFGQGTRLTVV.

By share, this clone ranks as medium-sized. Distinct nucleotide sequences in the sample also encode this CDR3. This rearrangement joins TRBV4-3 to TRBJ2-7; the match to TRBD1 covers 8 bases. V was clipped by 2 bases and J by 6 bases; unmatched bases: 3. CDR1 and CDR2 from the germline V gene are LGHNA and YSLEER. CDR3 length: 13 amino acids. The CDR3 sequence: CASSQRTGREQYF. The DNA of the CDR3 is TGCGCCAGCAGCCAACGGACAGGGCGCGAGCAGTACTTC.

In nucleotides, the CDR3 is TGTGCCAGCAGACAGTCCAGCTCTGGAAACACCATATATTTT. It specifies CASRQSSSGNTIYF. The gene calls are TRBV6-5 and TRBJ1-3; D remains unclear. Trimming shortened V by 6 bases and J by 0 bases, and 9 bases separated the two germline ends. Germline V gene lookup returns CDR1 MNHEY and CDR2 SVGAGI. The length of the CDR3 is 14 residues.

The CDR3 region has the DNA TGTGCCAGCAGCATTGGACAGGGGCTGGATCAGCCCCAGCATTTT. This translates into CASSIGQGLDQPQHF. The chain has TRBV7-3 and TRBJ1-5; TRBD1 aligns across 9 bases. The CDR3 covers 15 residues. The germline V gene encodes CDR1 SGHTA and CDR2 FQGTGA. V lost 5 bases and J lost 5; bases outside the gene matches: 7.

The chain recombines TRBV7-6 with TRBJ1-4, with D tentatively TRBD1 (6 bases). The ends were cut back, 5 bases at V and 5 bases at J, with 15 bases in the middle. The CDR3 covers 15 residues. Looked up from germline, CDR1 is SGHVS and CDR2 is FNYEAQ. CDR3 nucleotides: TGTGCCAGCAGCCCGCGGACAGAGGAGAATGAAAAACTGTTTTTT. This gives the protein CASSPRTEENEKLFF.

The V and J genes are TRBV7-2 and TRBJ1-4; 7 bases map to TRBD1. CDR1 and CDR2 (germline): SGHTA, FQGNSA. The CDR3 covers 14 residues. V trimming: 7 bases; J trimming: 3 bases; junction bases outside the gene matches: 5. The CDR3 sequence is CASKPGQSNEKLFF. The DNA for the CDR3 is TGTGCCAGCAAGCCGGGACAGTCTAATGAAAAACTGTTTTTT.

The rearrangement uses TRBV7-9 and TRBJ2-7; TRBD1 aligns across 9 bases. From germline, CDR1 is SEHNR and CDR2 FQNEAQ (reference sequence). The CDR3 totals 15 residues. V gave up 1 base and J gave up 4 bases; unmatched junction bases: 5. Written as DNA, the CDR3 is TGTGCCAGCAGCTTAGAGGGACAGGGATTATACGAGCAGTACTTC. Translated: CASSLEGQGLYEQYF. Together with reference TRBV7-9 and TRBJ2-7, the CDR3 gives the full variable domain: DTGVSQNPRHKITKRGQNVTFRCDPISEHNRLYWYRQTLGQGPEFLTYFQNEAQLEKSRLLSDRFSAERPKGSFSTLEIQRTEQGDSAMYLCASSLEGQGLYEQYFGPGTRLTVT.

For this clone: At one end the junction does not follow the germline gene, possibly because of a read error. V usage is TRBV7-7 and J usage is TRBJ2-7, with D possibly matching TRBD2 (6 bases). This CDR3 has 13 residues. The germline gives CDR1 SSHAT, CDR2 FNYEAQ (reference sequence). In DNA, the CDR3 is TGTGCTAGCAGCTTAGCGGAGGCGGGCGAGCAGTACTTC. This encodes CASSLAEAGEQYF.

The chain employs TRBV4-2 and TRBJ2-5; TRBD1 matches at 7 bases. The CDR3 is 14 amino acids. J lost 4 bases, V lost 4 bases, and 6 bases had no gene match. CDR1 is LGHNA, CDR2 YNFKEQ, per germline. Written as DNA, the CDR3 is TGTGCCAGCAGCCTGACCAGGGGGAGAGAGACCCAGTACTTC. This sequence encodes CASSLTRGRETQYF.

The chain has TRBV7-3 and TRBJ2-7, with D tentatively TRBD1 (5 bases). CDR3 size: 13 residues. Trimming removed 5 bases from V and 4 bases from J, with 12 bases in between. Germline V gene sequence: CDR1 SGHTA, CDR2 FQGTGA. CDR3 protein: CASSPWKGYEQYF. DNA for the CDR3: TGTGCCAGCAGCCCATGGAAGGGGTACGAGCAGTACTTC. Together with reference TRBV7-3 and TRBJ2-7, the CDR3 gives the full variable domain: GAGVSQTPSNKVTEKGKYVELRCDPISGHTALYWYRQSLGQGPEFLIYFQGTGAADDSGLPNDRFFAVRPEGSVSTLKIQRTERGDSAVYLCASSPWKGYEQYFGPGTRLTVT.

J is TRBJ2-7 and V is TRBV21-1; TRBD2, the table's D call, was not compared with the DNA. TRBV21-1 corresponds to a pseudogene. This CDR3 comprises 12 residues. DNA for the CDR3: TGTGCCAGCGGGACTAGTGCTTACGAGCAGTACTTC. Translated: CASGTSAYEQYF.